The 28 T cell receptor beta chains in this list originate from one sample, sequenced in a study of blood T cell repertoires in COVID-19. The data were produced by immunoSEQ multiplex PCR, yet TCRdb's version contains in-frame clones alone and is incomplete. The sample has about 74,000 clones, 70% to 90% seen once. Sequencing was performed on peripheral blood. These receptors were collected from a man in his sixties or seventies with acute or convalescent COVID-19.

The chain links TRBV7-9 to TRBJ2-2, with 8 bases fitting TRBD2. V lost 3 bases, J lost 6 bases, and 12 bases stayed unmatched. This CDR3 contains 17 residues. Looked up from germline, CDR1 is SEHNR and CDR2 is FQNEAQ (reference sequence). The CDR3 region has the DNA TGTGCCAGCAGCTTGGGGATGGCGGGAGGAAACGCCGGGGAGCTGTTTTTT. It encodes CASSLGMAGGNAGELFF.

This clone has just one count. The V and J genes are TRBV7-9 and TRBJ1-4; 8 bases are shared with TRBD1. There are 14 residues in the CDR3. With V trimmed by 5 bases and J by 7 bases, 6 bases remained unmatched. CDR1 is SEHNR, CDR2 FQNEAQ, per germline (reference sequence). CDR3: CASSPTGEGEKLFF. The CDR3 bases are TGTGCCAGCAGCCCGACAGGGGAGGGTGAAAAACTGTTTTTT. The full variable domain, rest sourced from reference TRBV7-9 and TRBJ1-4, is DTGVSQNPRHKITKRGQNVTFRCDPISEHNRLYWYRQTLGQGPEFLTYFQNEAQLEKSRLLSDRFSAERPKGSFSTLEIQRTEQGDSAMYLCASSPTGEGEKLFFGSGTQLSVL.

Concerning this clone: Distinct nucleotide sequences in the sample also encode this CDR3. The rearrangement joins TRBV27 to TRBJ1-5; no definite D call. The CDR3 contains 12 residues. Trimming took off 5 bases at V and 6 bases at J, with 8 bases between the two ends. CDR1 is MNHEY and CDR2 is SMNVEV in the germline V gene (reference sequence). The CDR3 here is CASSHRGQPQHF. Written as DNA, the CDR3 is TGTGCCAGCAGTCACCGCGGTCAGCCCCAGCATTTT.

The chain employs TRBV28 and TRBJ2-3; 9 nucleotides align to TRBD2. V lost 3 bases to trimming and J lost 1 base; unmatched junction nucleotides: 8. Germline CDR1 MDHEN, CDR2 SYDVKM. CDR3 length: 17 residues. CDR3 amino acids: CASSLREGLDGTDTQYF. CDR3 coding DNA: TGTGCCAGCAGTTTGCGGGAGGGACTAGATGGCACAGATACGCAGTATTTT. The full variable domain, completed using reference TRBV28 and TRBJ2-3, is DVKVTQSSRYLVKRTGEKVFLECVQDMDHENMFWYRQDPGLGLRLIYFSYDVKMKEKGDIPEGYSVSREKKERFSLILESASTNQTSMYLCASSLREGLDGTDTQYFGPGTRLTVL.

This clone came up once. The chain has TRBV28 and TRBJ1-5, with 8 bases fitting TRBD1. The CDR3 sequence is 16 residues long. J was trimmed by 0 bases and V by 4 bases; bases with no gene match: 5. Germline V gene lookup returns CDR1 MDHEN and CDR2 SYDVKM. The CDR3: CASSSPGTGSNQPQHF. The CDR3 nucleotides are TGTGCCAGCAGTTCCCCTGGGACAGGTAGCAATCAGCCCCAGCATTTT.

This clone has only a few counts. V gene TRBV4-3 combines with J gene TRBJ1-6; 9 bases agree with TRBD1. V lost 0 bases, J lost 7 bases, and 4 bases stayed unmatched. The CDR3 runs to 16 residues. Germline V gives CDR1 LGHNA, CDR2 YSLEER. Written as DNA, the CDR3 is TGCGCCAGCAGCCAAGATCGCGGGACAGGGAATTCACCCCTCCACTTT. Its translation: CASSQDRGTGNSPLHF.

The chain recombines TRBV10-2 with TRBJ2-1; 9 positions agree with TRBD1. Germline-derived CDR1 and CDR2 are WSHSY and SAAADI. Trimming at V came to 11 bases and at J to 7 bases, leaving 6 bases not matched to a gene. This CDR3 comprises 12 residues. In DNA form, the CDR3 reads TGCGCCGTTCAGACAGGGGGGAATGAGCAGTTCTTC. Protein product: CAVQTGGNEQFF.

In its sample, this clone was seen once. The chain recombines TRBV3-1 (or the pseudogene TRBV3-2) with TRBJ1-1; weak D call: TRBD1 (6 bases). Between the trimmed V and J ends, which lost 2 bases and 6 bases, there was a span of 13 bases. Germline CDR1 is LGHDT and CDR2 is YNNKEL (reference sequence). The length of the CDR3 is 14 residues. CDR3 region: CASSQSRGQAEAFF. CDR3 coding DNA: TGTGCCAGCAGCCAATCGAGGGGACAAGCTGAAGCTTTCTTT.

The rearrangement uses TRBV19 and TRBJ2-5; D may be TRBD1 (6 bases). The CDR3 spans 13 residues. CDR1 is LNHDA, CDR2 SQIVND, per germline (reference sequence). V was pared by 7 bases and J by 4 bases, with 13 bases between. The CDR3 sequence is CASKPPGVETQYF. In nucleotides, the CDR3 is TGTGCCAGTAAACCCCCAGGGGTAGAGACCCAGTACTTC.

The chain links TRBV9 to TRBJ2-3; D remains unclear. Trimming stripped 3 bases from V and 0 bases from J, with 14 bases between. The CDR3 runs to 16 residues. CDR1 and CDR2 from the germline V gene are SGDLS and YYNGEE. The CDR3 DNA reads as TGTGCCAGCAGCGGACGACCCCCGGAGAGCACAGATACGCAGTATTTT. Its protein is CASSGRPPESTDTQYF.

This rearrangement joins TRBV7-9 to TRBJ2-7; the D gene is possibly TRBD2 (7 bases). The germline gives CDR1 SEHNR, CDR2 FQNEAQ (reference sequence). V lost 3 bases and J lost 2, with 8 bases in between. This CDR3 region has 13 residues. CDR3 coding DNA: TGTGCCAGCAGCTTGGGGGGGCCCTACGAGCAGTACTTC. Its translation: CASSLGGPYEQYF. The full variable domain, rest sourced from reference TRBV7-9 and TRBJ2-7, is DTGVSQNPRHKITKRGQNVTFRCDPISEHNRLYWYRQTLGQGPEFLTYFQNEAQLEKSRLLSDRFSAERPKGSFSTLEIQRTEQGDSAMYLCASSLGGPYEQYFGPGTRLTVT.

The CDR3 bases are TGTGCCAGTAGTATGGGCGGGCACTCCTACAATGAGCAGTTCTTC. As protein: CASSMGGHSYNEQFF. This sequence joins TRBV19 and TRBJ2-1; a possible D gene is TRBD2 (5 bases). This CDR3 comprises 15 residues. Trimming pared 3 bases from V and 0 bases from J, leaving 9 bases between. Germline loops: CDR1 LNHDA, CDR2 SQIVND (reference sequence).

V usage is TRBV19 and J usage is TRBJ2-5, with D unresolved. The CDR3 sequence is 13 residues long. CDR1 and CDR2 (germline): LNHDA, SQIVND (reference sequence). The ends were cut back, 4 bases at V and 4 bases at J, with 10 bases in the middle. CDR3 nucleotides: TGTGCCAGTAGTAAGGATGGGCGAGAGACCCAGTACTTC. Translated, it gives CASSKDGRETQYF.

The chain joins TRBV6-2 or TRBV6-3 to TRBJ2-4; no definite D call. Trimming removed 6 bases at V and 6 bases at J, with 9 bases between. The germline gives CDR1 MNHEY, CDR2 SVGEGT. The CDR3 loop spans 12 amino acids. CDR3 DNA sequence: TGTGCCAGCAGCCCGATCGGAAACATTCAGTACTTC. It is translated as CASSPIGNIQYF.

The DNA for the CDR3 is TGTGCCAGCAGTTTAAATGGCCTCTATAATTCACCCCTCCACTTT. Its translation: CASSLNGLYNSPLHF. The chain employs TRBV27 and TRBJ1-6; no clear D gene. In germline, CDR1 is MNHEY, CDR2 SMNVEV (reference sequence). V was cut by 2 bases and J by 3 bases, with 8 bases left in between. The CDR3 spans 15 residues.

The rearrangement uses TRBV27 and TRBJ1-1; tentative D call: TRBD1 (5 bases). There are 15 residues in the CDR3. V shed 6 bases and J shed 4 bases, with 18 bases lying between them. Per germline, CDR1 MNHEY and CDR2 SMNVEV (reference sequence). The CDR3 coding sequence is TGTGCCAGCAGCCCCTGGGGCAGGGCGGCCACTGAAGCTTTCTTT. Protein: CASSPWGRAATEAFF.

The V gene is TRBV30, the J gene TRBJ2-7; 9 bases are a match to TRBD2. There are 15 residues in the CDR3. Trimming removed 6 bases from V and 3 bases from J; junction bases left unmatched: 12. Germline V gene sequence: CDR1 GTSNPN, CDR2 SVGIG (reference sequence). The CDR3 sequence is CACLGRLAEYYEQYF. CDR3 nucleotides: TGTGCCTGTCTCGGGAGACTAGCGGAGTACTACGAGCAGTACTTC.

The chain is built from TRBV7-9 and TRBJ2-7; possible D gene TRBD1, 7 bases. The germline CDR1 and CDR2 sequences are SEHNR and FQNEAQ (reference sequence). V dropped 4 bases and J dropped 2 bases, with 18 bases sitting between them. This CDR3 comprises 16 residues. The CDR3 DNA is TGTGCCAGCAGCTCTGGGAACCAGGGGGGTACCTACGAGCAGTACTTC. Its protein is CASSSGNQGGTYEQYF.

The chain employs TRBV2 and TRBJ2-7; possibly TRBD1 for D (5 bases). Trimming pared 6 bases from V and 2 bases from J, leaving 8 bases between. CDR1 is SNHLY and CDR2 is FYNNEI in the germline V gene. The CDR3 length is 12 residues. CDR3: CASRDNTYEQYF. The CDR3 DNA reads TGTGCCAGCAGGGACAATACCTACGAGCAGTACTTC. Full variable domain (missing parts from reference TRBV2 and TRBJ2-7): EPEVTQTPSHQVTQMGQEVILRCVPISNHLYFYWYRQILGQKVEFLVSFYNNEISEKSEIFDDQFSVERPDGSNFTLKIRSTKLEDSAMYFCASRDNTYEQYFGPGTRLTVT.

In nucleotides, the CDR3 is TGTGCCAGCAGAGAGACAGGGGGTATCTACGAGCAGTACTTC. It encodes CASRETGGIYEQYF. The chain is built from TRBV2 and TRBJ2-7; 9 bases are a match to TRBD1. The CDR3 covers 14 residues. The trim removed 6 bases at V and 3 bases at J, leaving 6 bases unmatched. Germline CDR1 is SNHLY and CDR2 is FYNNEI.

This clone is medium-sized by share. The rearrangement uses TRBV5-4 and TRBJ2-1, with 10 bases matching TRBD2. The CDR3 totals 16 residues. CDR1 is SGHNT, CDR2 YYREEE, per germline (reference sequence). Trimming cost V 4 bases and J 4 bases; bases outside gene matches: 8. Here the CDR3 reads CASSVTGTSAYNEQFF. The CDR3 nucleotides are TGTGCCAGCAGCGTGACCGGGACTAGCGCGTACAATGAGCAGTTCTTC.

The CDR3 DNA sequence: TGTGCCAGCTCACCACAGGGGTCCTCTGGAAACACCATATATTTT. As protein: CASSPQGSSGNTIYF. The chain combines TRBV18 with TRBJ1-3; a weak D match, TRBD1 (5 bases). Per the germline V gene, CDR1 is KGHSH and CDR2 is LQKENI. CDR3 size: 15 residues. V dropped 1 base and J dropped 0 bases, with 7 bases sitting between them. Looking up the rest from reference TRBV18 and TRBJ1-3 gives the full variable domain: NAGVMQNPRHLVRRRGQEARLRCSPMKGHSHVYWYRQLPEEGLKFMVYLQKENIIDESGMPKERFSAEFPKEGPSILRIQQVVRGDSAAYFCASSPQGSSGNTIYFGEGSWLTVV.

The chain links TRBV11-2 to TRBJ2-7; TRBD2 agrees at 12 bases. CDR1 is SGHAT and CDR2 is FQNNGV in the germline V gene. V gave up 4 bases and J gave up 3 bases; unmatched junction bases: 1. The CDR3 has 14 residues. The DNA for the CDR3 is TGTGCCAGCAGCTCGACTAGCGGGGGCTACGAGCAGTACTTC. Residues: CASSSTSGGYEQYF.

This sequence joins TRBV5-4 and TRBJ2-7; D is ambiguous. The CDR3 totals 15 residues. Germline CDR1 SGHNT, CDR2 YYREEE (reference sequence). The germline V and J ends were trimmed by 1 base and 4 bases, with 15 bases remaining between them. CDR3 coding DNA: TGTGCCAGCAGCTTGTCGGTAGCTGGTAGTTACGAGCAGTACTTC. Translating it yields CASSLSVAGSYEQYF.

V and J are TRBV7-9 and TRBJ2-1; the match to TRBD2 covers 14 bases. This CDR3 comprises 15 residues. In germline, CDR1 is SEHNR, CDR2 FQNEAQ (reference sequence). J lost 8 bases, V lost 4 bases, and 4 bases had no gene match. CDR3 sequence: CASSWGLAGVDEQFF. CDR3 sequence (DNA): TGTGCCAGCAGCTGGGGACTAGCGGGAGTAGATGAGCAGTTCTTC.

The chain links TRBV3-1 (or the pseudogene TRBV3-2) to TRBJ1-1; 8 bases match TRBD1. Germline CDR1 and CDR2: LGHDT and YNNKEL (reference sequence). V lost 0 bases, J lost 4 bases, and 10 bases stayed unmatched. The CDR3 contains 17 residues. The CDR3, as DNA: TGTGCCAGCAGCCAAGATCCAGGGGGCGGATGGAGCACTGAAGCTTTCTTT. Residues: CASSQDPGGGWSTEAFF.

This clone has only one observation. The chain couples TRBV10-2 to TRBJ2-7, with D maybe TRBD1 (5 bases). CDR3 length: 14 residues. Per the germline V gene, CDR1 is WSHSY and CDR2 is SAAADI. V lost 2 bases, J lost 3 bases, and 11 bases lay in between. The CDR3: CASSEPADNYEQYF. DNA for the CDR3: TGCGCCAGCAGTGAGCCGGCGGACAACTACGAGCAGTACTTC.

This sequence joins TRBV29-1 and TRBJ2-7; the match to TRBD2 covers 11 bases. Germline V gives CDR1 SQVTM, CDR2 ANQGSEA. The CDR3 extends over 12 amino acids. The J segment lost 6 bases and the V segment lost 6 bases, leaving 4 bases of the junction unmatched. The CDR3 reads CSVLAGVGEQYF. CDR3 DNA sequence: TGCAGCGTACTAGCGGGAGTCGGCGAGCAGTACTTC.